A single sample gave rise to the 12 T cell receptor beta chains below, sequenced in a study of spatial heterogeneity in lung cancer. TCRdb used MiXCR to reprocess the 5' RACE reads, holding one entry per CDR3 protein. The sample contains roughly 23,000 distinct CDR3 sequences, about 4.7% of which appear only once. The sample's time point: sample taken at primary tumor resection. Whole RNA, isolated from tumor, nontumor lung or frozen PBMC, was sequenced without prior sorting. The source material was PBMCs, sampled at surgery. These receptors came from a male donor with early-stage non-small cell lung cancer.

This clonotype showed up just a few times. This chain links TRBV27 with TRBJ2-7; 8 nucleotides agree with TRBD1. The germline V gene has CDR1 MNHEY and CDR2 SMNVEV (reference sequence). The length of the CDR3 is 15 residues. V dropped 6 bases and J dropped 2; count of bases not matched to a gene: 9. CDR3 nucleotide sequence: TGTGCCAGCAGCCTCCGACAGGGGATCGCCTACGAGCAGTACTTC. As protein: CASSLRQGIAYEQYF.

This clonotype has at least ten counts. The chain is built from TRBV7-2 and TRBJ2-5, with D maybe TRBD2 (5 bases). The germline gives CDR1 SGHTA, CDR2 FQGNSA. Trimming took 3 bases from V and 2 from J, leaving 10 bases between them. The CDR3 runs 14 residues. DNA of the CDR3: TGTGCCAGCAGCTTCGGACTCTTTCAAGAGACCCAGTACTTC. Its translation is CASSFGLFQETQYF.

V gene TRBV27 combines with J gene TRBJ2-5; 12 positions agree with TRBD2. The CDR3 is 16 amino acids. Per the germline V gene, CDR1 is MNHEY and CDR2 is SMNVEV (reference sequence). After removal of 3 bases from V and 5 bases from J, the junction contained 7 bases not matched to a gene. CDR3 amino acids: CASSFYLAGGLETQYF. CDR3 sequence (DNA): TGTGCCAGCAGTTTTTACCTAGCGGGGGGGCTGGAGACCCAGTACTTC.

By share, this clonotype counts as medium-sized. This sequence joins TRBV7-2 and TRBJ1-1; D gene ambiguous. From germline, CDR1 is SGHTA and CDR2 FQGNSA. V lost 3 bases to trimming and J lost 7 bases, with 9 bases between them. CDR3 length equals 12 residues. The CDR3 DNA is TGTGCCAGCAGCTTCGGAGGTGGTGAAGCTTTCTTT. It is translated as CASSFGGGEAFF.

At least ten counts were recorded for this clonotype. The genes are TRBV4-1 and TRBJ2-3; D not certain. CDR1 is MGHRA and CDR2 is YSYEKL in the germline V gene. This CDR3 comprises 16 residues. The V gene lost 0 bases and the J gene lost 5 bases, with 15 bases spanning the gap. CDR3 sequence reads: CASSQDIYRVVDTQYF. The CDR3 bases are TGCGCCAGCAGCCAAGATATTTACCGGGTAGTAGATACGCAGTATTTT.

Many counts were recorded for this clonotype. The gene calls are TRBV18 and TRBJ1-3, with D hard to call. Looked up from germline, CDR1 is KGHSH and CDR2 is LQKENI. The CDR3 has 12 amino acids. The germline V and J ends were trimmed by 3 bases and 6 bases, with 6 bases remaining between them. The CDR3: CASSPRENTIYF. The CDR3 nucleotides are TGTGCCAGCTCACCGCGGGAAAACACCATATATTTT.

This clonotype has more than one count but fewer than ten. This rearrangement joins TRBV6-2 or TRBV6-3 to TRBJ2-4; no clear D gene. Trimming pared 7 bases from V and 2 bases from J, leaving 21 bases between. The CDR3 spans 17 residues. From germline, CDR1 is MNHEY and CDR2 SVGEGT. The DNA of the CDR3 is TGTGCCAGCACTCCCCAAGGCCAATCGGCTTCCAAAAACATTCAGTACTTC. Its protein product is CASTPQGQSASKNIQYF.

In its sample, this clonotype was seen once. One base away lies a much larger clone, so this may be a sequencing read error. The chain recombines TRBV29-1 with TRBJ1-4, with 9 positions matching TRBD1. CDR1 and CDR2 (germline): SQVTM, ANQGSEA. V lost 8 bases to trimming and J lost 5 bases; unmatched junction nucleotides: 12. The CDR3 totals 15 residues. CDR3 nucleotides: TGCAGCTTTGCCCCCTCCGGGACAGGGAATGAAAAACTGTTTTTT. Translation: CSFAPSGTGNEKLFF.

The table lists this clonotype with many counts. Here the CDR3 DNA reads TGCAGTGCTAGACCCACTTGGACTAGTGGGTCCGAGCAGTACTTC. This encodes CSARPTWTSGSEQYF. The rearrangement joins TRBV20-1 to TRBJ2-7; 7 positions agree with TRBD2. V gave up 2 bases and J gave up 6 bases; unmatched junction bases: 13. The CDR3 runs 15 residues. CDR1 DFQATT and CDR2 SNEGSKA come from the germline V gene (reference sequence).

Many counts were recorded for this clonotype. The genes are TRBV28 and TRBJ2-7; D might be TRBD1 or TRBD2, each matching 7 bases. V dropped 3 bases and J dropped 8 bases, with 17 bases sitting between them. This CDR3 has 14 residues. From germline, CDR1 is MDHEN and CDR2 SYDVKM. The CDR3, as DNA: TGTGCCAGCAGTTTGGGGGGGACAGTCGCACAGCAGTACTTC. Translating it yields CASSLGGTVAQQYF.

This clonotype occurred many times. The J gene is TRBJ2-7, the V gene TRBV2; D perhaps matches TRBD2 (5 bases). Trimming cost V 2 bases and J 4 bases, with 6 bases left between them. Germline loops: CDR1 SNHLY, CDR2 FYNNEI. The CDR3 contains 12 residues. CDR3 nucleotide sequence: TGTGCCAGCAGTGAATCGGGGTACGAGCAGTACTTC. The encoded protein is CASSESGYEQYF.

This clonotype was seen ten or more times. The V gene is TRBV4-3, the J gene TRBJ2-7; D may be TRBD1 (6 bases). Germline CDR1 is LGHNA and CDR2 is YSLEER. Deletions cut 0 bases from V and 3 bases from J, with 12 bases between. The CDR3 has 15 amino acids. The CDR3 loop is CASSQELQGIYEQYF. As DNA, the CDR3 is TGCGCCAGCAGCCAAGAACTCCAGGGGATCTACGAGCAGTACTTC.